This T cell receptor beta chain was captured in a study of CD8 T cells in Susac syndrome. TCR beta sequences were obtained from blood CD8+ and CD4+ T cells. Looked up from germline, CDR1 is DFQATT and CDR2 is SNEGSKA (reference sequence). Trimming took 5 bases from V and 8 from J, leaving 18 bases between them. CDR3 length: 14 residues. The authors reverse transcribed roughly 0.5 to 1 ug RNA with random hexamers. From the immunoSEQ multiplex PCR reads, TCRdb called clonotypes with MiXCR, one entry per CDR3 protein. The table shows about 210,000 distinct CDR3 sequences, with 95% occurring only once. The receptor comes from a human donor with multiple sclerosis. The rearrangement uses TRBV20-1 and TRBJ1-4, with TRBD1 as a possible D gene (5 bases). The sequencing input was CD4+ T cells from PBMCs. The CDR3 here is CSAPLGGKGEKLFF. The CDR3 nucleotides are TGCAGTGCTCCCCTCGGGGGGAAAGGGGAAAAACTGTTTTTT.